This T cell receptor beta chain appears in the sequencing data of a study of CD8 T cells in Susac syndrome. The wider study: Among the Susac syndrome patients who underwent sequencing, roughly six had clinically active disease, while eight of them were in remission. General study results and limits: Clonal CD8+ expansion in Susac was highest in TEMRA cells and active patients.

A note on this clonotype: Antigen unknown.

CDR1 is SEHNR, CDR2 FQNEAQ, per germline (reference sequence). CDR3 length equals 12 residues. Trimming took 5 bases from V and 8 from J, leaving 12 bases between them. Reverse transcription of roughly 0.45 to 1 ug RNA used random hexamers. Using its own MiXCR run on the immunoSEQ multiplex PCR reads, TCRdb lists one record per CDR3 protein. The sample comprises around 100,000 distinct CDR3 sequences, approximately 95% of which are singletons, and more than 0.3% rests with the top ten. This receptor was taken from a human donor with Susac syndrome. The sequenced material came from CD8+ T cells from PBMCs. The rearrangement uses TRBV7-9 and TRBJ1-1; D is possibly TRBD1 (6 bases). CDR3 loop: CASSPDRLEAFF. The DNA for the CDR3 is TGTGCCAGCAGCCCCGACAGGCTCGAAGCTTTCTTT.